The entry below describes one TCR beta chain. As yet, its antigen is unknown. These data are taken from a study of beta chain features in type 1 diabetes. On the study more broadly: Investigators examined more than 90 million sorted cells across all samples.

The study reverse transcribed the entire isolated RNA, so it sequenced expressed TCRB transcripts. TCRdb's copy holds only in-frame clones and misses some; the assay was immunoSEQ multiplex PCR. Of 300,000 to 450,000 clones listed, about 12% are singletons. Every donor had blood drawn once into heparin, approximately 120 mL on average. Sorted CD4+ subsets: naive, central memory, regulatory, stem cell-like memory (CD45RO/CCR7/CD25/CD127/CD95/CD27 panel). Study-wide points: The naive, central memory and Treg TCRB repertoires of patients appeared to be more similar to one another than those of healthy donors.

The sequence derives from a man between 18 and 35 years old in good health. Source material: naive CD4+ T cells from blood.

Written as DNA, the CDR3 is TGTGCCAGCAGCCCTCCGGGACAAGCAGGGCAGTACTTC. Translation: CASSPPGQAGQYF. The V call is TRBV7-2, the J call TRBJ2-7; weak D call: TRBD1 (6 bases). The V gene lost 5 bases and the J gene lost 9 bases, with 17 bases spanning the gap. The CDR3 loop spans 13 amino acids. Germline CDR1 is SGHTA and CDR2 is FQGNSA. The full variable domain, its missing parts supplied by reference TRBV7-2 and TRBJ2-7, is GAGVSQSPSNKVTEKGKDVELRCDPISGHTALYWYRQSLGQGLEFLIYFQGNSAPDKSGLPSDRFSAERTGGSVSTLTIQRTQQEDSAVYLCASSPPGQAGQYFGPGTRLTVT.